This T cell receptor beta chain was recorded in a study of regulatory T cells in long-lasting Graves disease. Time point defined: persistent/refractory GD, antithyroid drugs over 5 years with positive TRAb. After RNA was extracted from PBMCs, the TCR library was made from it. TCR beta libraries were built with iRepertoire HTBI primers and Arm-PCR of CDR3 regions. Using its own MiXCR run on the multiplex PCR reads, TCRdb lists one record per CDR3 protein. The top ten clones hold less than 25% of a sample with about 400,000 distinct CDR3 sequences, 20% of them seen once. Per germline, CDR1 MNHEY and CDR2 SMNVEV (reference sequence). V shed 8 bases, J shed 0 bases, and the junction held 5 bases outside the gene matches. CDR3 length: 16 amino acids.

This receptor was identified in a female donor with Graves disease. V usage is TRBV27 and J usage is TRBJ2-2; 11 positions match TRBD2. The sequenced sample was peripheral blood mononuclear cells (PBMCs), obtained when the disease was refractory, from a patient treated with antithyroid drugs. CDR3 DNA sequence: TGTGCCAGCCGACTAGCGGGACACGCGAACACCGGGGAGCTGTTTTTT. Protein: CASRLAGHANTGELFF.